This T cell receptor beta chain came from a study of blood T cell repertoires in COVID-19. Study-wide background: In each case, the material was cDNA or gDNA derived from T cells, B-cell-depleted T cells, or PBMCs.

Adults between about 18 and 89 years of age took part from under 30 US areas. Germline V lookup: CDR1 LNHDA, CDR2 SQIVND (reference sequence). V lost 4 bases, J lost 4 bases, and 22 bases lay in between. There are 17 residues in the CDR3. Methods used by the authors: Reference gene primer amplification in the assay estimated nucleated cell counts. Method: immunoSEQ multiplex PCR; TCRdb's copy keeps in-frame clones and lacks some. The V and J calls and clone size are taken from that table; D and trimming were inferred from the DNA. The table records about 370,000 clones, 85% to 90% of them present only once.

This chain links TRBV19 with TRBJ1-2, with D perhaps TRBD1 (6 bases). The specimen sequenced was PBMCs or T cells enriched from blood (not recorded which). This TCR derives from a man in his late teens or twenties who had recovered from COVID-19. As DNA, the CDR3 is TGTGCCAGTAGTAAAGGACAGCTAAATTCTATATCCTATGGCTACACCTTC. The encoded protein is CASSKGQLNSISYGYTF. The full variable domain, with the rest looked up from reference TRBV19 and TRBJ1-2, is DGGITQSPKYLFRKEGQNVTLSCEQNLNHDAMYWYRQDPGQGLRLIYYSQIVNDFQKGDIAEGYSVSREKKESFPLTVTSAQKNPTAFYLCASSKGQLNSISYGYTFGSGTRLTVV.